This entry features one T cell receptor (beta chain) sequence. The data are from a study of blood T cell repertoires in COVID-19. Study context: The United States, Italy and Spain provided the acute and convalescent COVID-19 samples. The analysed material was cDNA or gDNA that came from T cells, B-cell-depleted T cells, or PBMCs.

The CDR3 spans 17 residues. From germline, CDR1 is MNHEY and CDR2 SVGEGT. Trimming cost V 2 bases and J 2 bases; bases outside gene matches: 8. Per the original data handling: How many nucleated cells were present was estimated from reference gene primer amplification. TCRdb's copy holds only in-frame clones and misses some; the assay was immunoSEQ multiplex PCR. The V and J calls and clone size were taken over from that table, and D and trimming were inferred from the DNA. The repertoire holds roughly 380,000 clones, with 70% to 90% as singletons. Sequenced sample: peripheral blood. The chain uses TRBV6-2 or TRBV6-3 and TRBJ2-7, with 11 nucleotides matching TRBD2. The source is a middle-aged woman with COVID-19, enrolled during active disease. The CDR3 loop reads CASSYGLAGGSTYEQYF. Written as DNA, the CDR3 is TGTGCCAGCAGTTACGGTCTAGCGGGAGGATCCACCTACGAGCAGTACTTC.